These 5 T cell receptor beta chains were sequenced from one sample in a study of identical twins. TCRdb re-analysed the 5' RACE reads in MiXCR, keeping a single row per CDR3 protein. In the table there are about 700,000 distinct CDR3 sequences, roughly 6.2% of which are singletons. Sequenced: naive T cells sorted from blood. These receptors all stem from a man aged 18 to 29 in good health.

In this sample, this clonotype turned up a few times. The genes are TRBV30 and TRBJ2-1; 8 bases agree with TRBD2. V lost 3 bases, J lost 7 bases, and 11 bases stayed unmatched. This CDR3 has 15 residues. CDR1 is GTSNPN, CDR2 SVGIG, per germline (reference sequence). This CDR3 is CAWSPLAGDGNEQFF. The CDR3 bases are TGTGCCTGGAGCCCCCTAGCGGGTGACGGGAATGAGCAGTTCTTC.

The CDR3, as DNA: TGCAGCGGTATACAGGGTCGGACTGAAGCTTTCTTT. Translation: CSGIQGRTEAFF. J is TRBJ1-1 and V is TRBV29-1, with D maybe TRBD1 (6 bases). Trimming stripped 7 bases from V and 5 bases from J, with 14 bases between. Germline CDR1 SQVTM, CDR2 ANQGSEA. This CDR3 has 12 residues.

Many counts were recorded for this clonotype. CDR3 bases: TGTGCCAGCAGTTTTTTGGAGCGTAGCAATCAGCCCCAGCATTTT. This sequence encodes CASSFLERSNQPQHF. The V and J genes are TRBV12-3 or TRBV12-4 and TRBJ1-5, with D unresolved. Between the trimmed V and J ends, which lost 3 bases and 0 bases, there was a span of 9 bases. CDR3 length: 15 residues.

This clonotype was seen ten or more times. The chain uses TRBV29-1 and TRBJ2-1; 7 nucleotides align to TRBD2. This CDR3 contains 15 residues. Trimming at V came to 4 bases and at J to 4 bases, leaving 10 bases not matched to a gene. Germline-derived CDR1 and CDR2 are SQVTM and ANQGSEA. The CDR3 nucleotides are TGCAGCGTTGGGTTTGCTCCAGCGGGGTACAATGAGCAGTTCTTC. Encoded protein: CSVGFAPAGYNEQFF.

This chain connects TRBV29-1 to TRBJ2-5; 13 bases are a match to TRBD2. Germline V gene lookup returns CDR1 SQVTM and CDR2 ANQGSEA. The junction had 9 bases not matched to a gene; V was cut back by 7 bases and J by 4 bases. The CDR3 is made up of 15 amino acids. The CDR3 is CSGDRTSGSRETQYF. CDR3 coding DNA: TGCAGCGGAGATCGGACTAGCGGGAGTAGAGAGACCCAGTACTTC.